By share, the clone carrying this TCR beta chain ranks as medium-sized. The sample comes from a study of T cells in localized non-small cell lung cancer. TCRdb's copy holds only in-frame clones and misses some; the assay was immunoSEQ multiplex PCR. The sample yields 2,500 to 3,000 clones, under 30% seen once. CDR1 PRHDT and CDR2 FYEKMQ come from the germline V gene (reference sequence). Deletions cut 0 bases from V and 4 bases from J, with 13 bases between. The CDR3 runs 15 residues. This chain uses TRBV13 with TRBJ2-7, with a tentative D call TRBD2 (5 bases). The receptor was derived from a woman aged 40 to 75 with stage III lung adenocarcinoma. The sample here was lung tumor tissue, taken before any cancer treatment. CDR3 nucleotides: TGTGCCAGCAGCTTAGGGCAGCCGGGGAATTACGAGCAGTACTTC. Translating it yields CASSLGQPGNYEQYF.